This entry describes one TCR beta chain. Its target is unknown. The sample belongs to a study of shared clonotypes between healthy human individuals. At the level of the study: Plates per donor: three CD4 naive, three CD4 memory, two CD8 naive, one CD8 memory.

Study-wide points: Non-shared clonotypes had lower generation probabilities than those shared by all four donors. With a few donors compared, about 5.2% of naive CD4 clonotypes were shared. The study drew on few donors, limiting represented genetic and exposure-history diversity.

The data were produced by immunoSEQ multiplex PCR, yet TCRdb's version contains in-frame clones alone and is incomplete. In the table there are some 2,000,000 clones, about 95% of which are singletons. Terminally differentiated effector memory CD45RA+ cells were left out of the naive CD8 fraction, which was CD45RO-negative and positively selected for CCR7. The receptor was isolated from a young man in good health. The sample taken for sequencing was naive CD8+ T cells sorted from blood.

CDR3 residues: CASSQEGYGHYEQYF. The CDR3, as DNA: TGCGCCAGCAGCCAAGAGGGCTACGGCCACTACGAGCAGTACTTC. The rearrangement links TRBV4-3 to TRBJ2-7, with D unclear. With 0 bases removed from V and 3 bases from J, the gap between germline ends came to 12 bases. The germline CDR1 and CDR2 sequences are LGHNA and YSLEER. The CDR3 consists of 15 residues.